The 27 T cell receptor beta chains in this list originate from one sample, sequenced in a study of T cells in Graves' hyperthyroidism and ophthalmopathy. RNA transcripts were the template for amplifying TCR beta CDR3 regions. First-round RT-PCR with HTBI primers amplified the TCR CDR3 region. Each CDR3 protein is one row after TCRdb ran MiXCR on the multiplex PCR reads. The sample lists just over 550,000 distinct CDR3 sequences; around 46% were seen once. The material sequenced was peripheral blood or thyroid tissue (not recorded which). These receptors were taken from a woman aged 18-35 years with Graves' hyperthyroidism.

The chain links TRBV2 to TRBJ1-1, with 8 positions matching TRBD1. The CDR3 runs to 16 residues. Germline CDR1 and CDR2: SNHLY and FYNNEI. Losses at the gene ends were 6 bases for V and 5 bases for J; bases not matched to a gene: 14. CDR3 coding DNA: TGTGCCAGCAGCGAGCAGGTTAGGACAGGGAGGACTGAAGCTTTCTTT. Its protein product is CASSEQVRTGRTEAFF.

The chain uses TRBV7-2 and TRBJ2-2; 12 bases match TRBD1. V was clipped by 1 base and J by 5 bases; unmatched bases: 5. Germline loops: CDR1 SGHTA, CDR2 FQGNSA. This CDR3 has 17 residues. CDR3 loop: CASSLVWDRGPTGELFF. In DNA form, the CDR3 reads TGTGCCAGCAGCTTAGTTTGGGACAGGGGGCCTACCGGGGAGCTGTTTTTT.

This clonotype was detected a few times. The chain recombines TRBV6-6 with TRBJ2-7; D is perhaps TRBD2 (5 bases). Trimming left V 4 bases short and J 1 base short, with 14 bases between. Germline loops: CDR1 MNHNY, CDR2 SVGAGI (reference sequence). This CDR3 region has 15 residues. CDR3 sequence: CASSSTERASYEQYF. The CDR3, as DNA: TGTGCCAGCAGTTCCACCGAGAGGGCTTCCTACGAGCAGTACTTC.

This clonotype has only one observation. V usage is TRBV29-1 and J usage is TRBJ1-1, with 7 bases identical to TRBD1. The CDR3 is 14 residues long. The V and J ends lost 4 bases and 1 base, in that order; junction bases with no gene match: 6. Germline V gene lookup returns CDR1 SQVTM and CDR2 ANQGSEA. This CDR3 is CSVVPQGGNTEAFF. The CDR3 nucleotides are TGCAGCGTTGTTCCGCAGGGGGGGAACACTGAAGCTTTCTTT.

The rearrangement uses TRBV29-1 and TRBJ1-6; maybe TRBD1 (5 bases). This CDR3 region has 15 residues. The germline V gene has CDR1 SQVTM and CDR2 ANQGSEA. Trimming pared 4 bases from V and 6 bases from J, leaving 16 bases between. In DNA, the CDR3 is TGCAGCGTTGCGAGACTAGCGGGGACTAATTCACCCCTCCACTTT. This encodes CSVARLAGTNSPLHF.

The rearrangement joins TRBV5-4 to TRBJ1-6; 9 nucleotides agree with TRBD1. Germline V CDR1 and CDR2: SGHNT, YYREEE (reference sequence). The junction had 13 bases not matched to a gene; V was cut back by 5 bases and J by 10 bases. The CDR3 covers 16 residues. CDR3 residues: CASSFWGTGLVSPLHF. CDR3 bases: TGTGCCAGCAGTTTCTGGGGGACAGGGCTCGTGTCACCCCTCCACTTT.

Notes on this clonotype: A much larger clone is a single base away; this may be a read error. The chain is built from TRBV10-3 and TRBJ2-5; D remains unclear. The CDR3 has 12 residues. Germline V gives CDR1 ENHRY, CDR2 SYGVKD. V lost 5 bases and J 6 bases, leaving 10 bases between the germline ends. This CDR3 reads CAISLYRQTQYF. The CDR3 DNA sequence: TGTGCCATCAGTTTGTACAGACAGACCCAGTACTTC.

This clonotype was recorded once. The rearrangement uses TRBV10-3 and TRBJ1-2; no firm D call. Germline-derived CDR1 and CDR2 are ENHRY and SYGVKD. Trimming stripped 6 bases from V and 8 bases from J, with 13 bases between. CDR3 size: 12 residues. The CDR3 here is CAISGQEGGYTF. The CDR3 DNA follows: TGTGCCATCAGCGGCCAGGAAGGCGGCTACACCTTC.

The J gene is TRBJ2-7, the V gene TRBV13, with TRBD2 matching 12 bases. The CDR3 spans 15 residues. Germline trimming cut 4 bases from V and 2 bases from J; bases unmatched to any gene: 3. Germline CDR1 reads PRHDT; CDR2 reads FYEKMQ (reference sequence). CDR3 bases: TGTGCCAGCAGCTCTAGCGGGAGGGTCACCTACGAGCAGTACTTC. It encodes CASSSSGRVTYEQYF.

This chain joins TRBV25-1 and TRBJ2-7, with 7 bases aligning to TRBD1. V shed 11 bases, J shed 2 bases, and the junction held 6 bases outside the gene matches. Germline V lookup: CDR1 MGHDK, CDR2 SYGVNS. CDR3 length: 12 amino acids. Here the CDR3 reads CAARTGAYEQYF. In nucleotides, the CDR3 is TGTGCCGCGCGTACAGGGGCCTACGAGCAGTACTTC.

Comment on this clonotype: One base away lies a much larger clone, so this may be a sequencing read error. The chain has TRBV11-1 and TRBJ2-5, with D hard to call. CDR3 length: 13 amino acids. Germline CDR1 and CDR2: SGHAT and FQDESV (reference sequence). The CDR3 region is CAGSFIGQETQYF. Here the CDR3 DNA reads TGTGCCGGCAGCTTTATCGGGCAAGAGACCCAGTACTTC.

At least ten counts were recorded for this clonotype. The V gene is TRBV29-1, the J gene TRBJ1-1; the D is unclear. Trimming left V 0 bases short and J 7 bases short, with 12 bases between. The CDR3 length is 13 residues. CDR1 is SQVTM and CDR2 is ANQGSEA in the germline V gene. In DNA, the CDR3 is TGCAGCGTTGAAGAAGGCACCTCGTATGAAGCTTTCTTT. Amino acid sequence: CSVEEGTSYEAFF.

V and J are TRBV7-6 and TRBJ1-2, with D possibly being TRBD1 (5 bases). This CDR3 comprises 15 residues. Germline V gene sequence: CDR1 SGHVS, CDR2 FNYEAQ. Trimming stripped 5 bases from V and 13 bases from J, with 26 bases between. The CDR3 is CASSQPPPGPHSTTF. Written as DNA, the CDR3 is TGTGCCAGCAGCCAACCTCCTCCGGGACCCCATAGTACCACCTTC.

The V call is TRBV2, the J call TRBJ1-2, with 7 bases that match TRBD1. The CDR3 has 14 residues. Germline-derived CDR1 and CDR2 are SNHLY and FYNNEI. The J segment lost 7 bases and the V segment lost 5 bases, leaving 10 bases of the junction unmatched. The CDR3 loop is CASSLSRGLSGYTF. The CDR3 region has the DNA TGTGCCAGCAGTTTATCAAGGGGGCTAAGTGGCTACACCTTC.

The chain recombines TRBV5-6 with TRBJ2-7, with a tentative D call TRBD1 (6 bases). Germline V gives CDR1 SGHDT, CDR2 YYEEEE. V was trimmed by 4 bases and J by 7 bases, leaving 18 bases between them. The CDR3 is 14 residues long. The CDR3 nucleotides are TGTGCCAGCAGCCCAACAGGGTTGGGTGAGGAGCAGTACTTC. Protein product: CASSPTGLGEEQYF.

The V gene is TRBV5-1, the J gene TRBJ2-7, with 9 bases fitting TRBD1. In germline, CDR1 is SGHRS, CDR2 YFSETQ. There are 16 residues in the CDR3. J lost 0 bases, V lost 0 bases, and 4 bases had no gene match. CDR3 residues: CASSLAGTGSSYEQYF. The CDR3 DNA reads TGCGCCAGCAGCTTGGCCGGGACAGGGAGCTCCTACGAGCAGTACTTC.

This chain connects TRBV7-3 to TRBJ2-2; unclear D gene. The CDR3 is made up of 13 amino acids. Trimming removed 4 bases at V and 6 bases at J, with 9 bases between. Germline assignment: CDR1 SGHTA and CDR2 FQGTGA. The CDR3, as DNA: TGTGCCAGCAGCTCCAGTTGGCCCGGGGAGCTGTTTTTT. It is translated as CASSSSWPGELFF. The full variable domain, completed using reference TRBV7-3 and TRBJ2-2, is GAGVSQTPSNKVTEKGKYVELRCDPISGHTALYWYRQSLGQGPEFLIYFQGTGAADDSGLPNDRFFAVRPEGSVSTLKIQRTERGDSAVYLCASSSSWPGELFFGEGSRLTVL.

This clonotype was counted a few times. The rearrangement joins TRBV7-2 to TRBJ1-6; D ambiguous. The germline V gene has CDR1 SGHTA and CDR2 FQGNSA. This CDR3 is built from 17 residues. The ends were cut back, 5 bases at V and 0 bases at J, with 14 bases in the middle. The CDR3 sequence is CASSRRITGSYNSPLHF. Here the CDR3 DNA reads TGTGCCAGCAGCCGCCGGATAACTGGCTCCTATAATTCACCCCTCCACTTT.

The CDR3 reads CAISTGQGAYEQYF. CDR3 bases: TGTGCCATCAGTACGGGACAGGGGGCGTACGAGCAGTACTTC. The genes are TRBV10-3 and TRBJ2-7; 12 positions match TRBD1. Germline V gene lookup returns CDR1 ENHRY and CDR2 SYGVKD. This CDR3 is 14 amino acids long. V was pared by 5 bases and J by 4 bases, with 3 bases of the junction left unmatched.

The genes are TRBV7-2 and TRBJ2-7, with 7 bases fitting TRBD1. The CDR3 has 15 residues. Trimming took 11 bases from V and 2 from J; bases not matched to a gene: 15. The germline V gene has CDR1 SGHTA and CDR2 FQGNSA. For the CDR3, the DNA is TGTGCCTGGAACCATAATCAGGGGGTCGCCTACGAGCAGTACTTC. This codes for CAWNHNQGVAYEQYF.

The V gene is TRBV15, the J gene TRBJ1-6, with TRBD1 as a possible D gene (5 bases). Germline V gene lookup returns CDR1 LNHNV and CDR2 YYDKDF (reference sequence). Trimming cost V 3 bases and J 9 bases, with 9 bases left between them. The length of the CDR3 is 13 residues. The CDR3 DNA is TGTGCCACCAGCAGTCCAGGGAGTTCACCCCTCCACTTT. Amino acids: CATSSPGSSPLHF.

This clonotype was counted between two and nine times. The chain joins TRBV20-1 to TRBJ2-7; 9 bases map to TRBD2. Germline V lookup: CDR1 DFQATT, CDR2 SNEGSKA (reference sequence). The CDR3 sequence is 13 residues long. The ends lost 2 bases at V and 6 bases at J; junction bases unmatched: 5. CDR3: CSARPTSGGEQYF. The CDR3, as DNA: TGCAGTGCTAGACCGACTAGCGGCGGCGAGCAGTACTTC.

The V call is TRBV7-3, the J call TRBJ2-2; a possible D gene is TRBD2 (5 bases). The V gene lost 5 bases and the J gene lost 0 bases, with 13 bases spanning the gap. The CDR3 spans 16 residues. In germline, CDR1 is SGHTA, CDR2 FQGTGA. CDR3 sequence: CASSTPTGANTGELFF. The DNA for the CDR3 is TGTGCCAGCAGCACCCCGACCGGGGCGAACACCGGGGAGCTGTTTTTT.

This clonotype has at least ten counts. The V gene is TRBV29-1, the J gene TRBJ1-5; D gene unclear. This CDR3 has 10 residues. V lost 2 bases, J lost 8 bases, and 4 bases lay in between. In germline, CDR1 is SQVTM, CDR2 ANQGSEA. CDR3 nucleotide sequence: TGCAGCGTTGAAAGAGAGCCCCAGCATTTT. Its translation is CSVEREPQHF.

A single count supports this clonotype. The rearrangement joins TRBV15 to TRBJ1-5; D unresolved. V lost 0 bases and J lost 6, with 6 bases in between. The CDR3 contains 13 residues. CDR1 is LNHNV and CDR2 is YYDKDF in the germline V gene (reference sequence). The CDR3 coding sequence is TGTGCCACCAGCAGAGACGCGGGTCAGCCCCAGCATTTT. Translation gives CATSRDAGQPQHF.

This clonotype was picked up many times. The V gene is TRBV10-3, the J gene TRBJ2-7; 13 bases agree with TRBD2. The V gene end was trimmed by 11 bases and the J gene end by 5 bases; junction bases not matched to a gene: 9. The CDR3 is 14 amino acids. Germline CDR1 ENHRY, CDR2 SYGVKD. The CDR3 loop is CASGLAGALDEQYF. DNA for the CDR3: TGTGCCTCCGGACTAGCGGGAGCGCTTGACGAGCAGTACTTC.

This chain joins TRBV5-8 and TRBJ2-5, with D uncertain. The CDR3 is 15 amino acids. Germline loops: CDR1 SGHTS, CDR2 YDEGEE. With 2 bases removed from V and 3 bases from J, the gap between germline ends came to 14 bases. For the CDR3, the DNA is TGTGCCAGCAGCTTATACATCGCCTCGGAAGAGACCCAGTACTTC. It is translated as CASSLYIASEETQYF.